The 5 T cell receptor beta chains presented below share a single source sample, sequenced in a study of cytomegalovirus exposure and HLA in healthy donors. TCRdb keeps only in-frame clones here, not all; method: immunoSEQ multiplex PCR. The sample comprises over 100,000 clones, 75% to 90% of which are singletons, and 1.2% rests with the top ten. The sequenced sample consisted of PBMCs. Receptors originate from a woman under 30 in good health and CMV-seronegative.

The rearrangement joins TRBV14 to TRBJ2-3; a possible D gene is TRBD2 (5 bases). The CDR3 is made up of 13 amino acids. Germline CDR1 is SGHDN and CDR2 is FVKESK. V lost 1 base, J lost 4 bases, and 6 bases lay in between. The CDR3: CASSQARADTQYF. The CDR3 DNA reads TGTGCCAGCAGCCAAGCGCGGGCAGATACGCAGTATTTT.

The V and J genes are TRBV7-3 and TRBJ2-1; 12 nucleotides align to TRBD1. The CDR3 length is 15 residues. The ends lost 2 bases at V and 6 bases at J; junction bases unmatched: 2. CDR1 and CDR2 from the germline V gene are SGHTA and FQGTGA. The CDR3: CASSLGTGGGNEQFF. The CDR3 bases are TGTGCCAGCAGCTTAGGGACAGGGGGCGGCAATGAGCAGTTCTTC.

The rearrangement uses TRBV7-9 and TRBJ1-2; the match to TRBD1 covers 9 bases. CDR3 length: 15 residues. Per the germline V gene, CDR1 is SEHNR and CDR2 is FQNEAQ (reference sequence). The trim removed 8 bases at V and 7 bases at J, leaving 14 bases unmatched. CDR3 nucleotide sequence: TGTGCCAGCTTAAGGATTCCGGGACAGGGACCTGGCTACACCTTC. It codes for CASLRIPGQGPGYTF.

The V call is TRBV2, the J call TRBJ1-6; D is unclear. The V gene's germline CDR1 is SNHLY and CDR2 FYNNEI. This CDR3 is built from 13 residues. V gave up 3 bases and J gave up 7 bases, with 7 bases separating them. The CDR3 DNA reads as TGTGCCAGCAGTGAGTCAGAAAATTCACCCCTCCACTTT. As protein: CASSESENSPLHF.

DNA for the CDR3: TGCGCCAGCAGCCAAGGGGGGACAGGCAACAACTATGGCTACACCTTC. This sequence encodes CASSQGGTGNNYGYTF. The genes are TRBV4-1 and TRBJ1-2, with 8 positions matching TRBD1. V lost 1 base and J lost 2; bases outside the gene matches: 6. Germline V gene lookup returns CDR1 MGHRA and CDR2 YSYEKL. This CDR3 has 16 residues.